These 16 T cell receptor beta chains were all obtained from the same sample, sequenced in a study of T cells in severe cutaneous drug reactions. Bulk and single-cell libraries used iRepertoire multiplex PCR with TCR subtype-specific primers. TCRdb reprocessed the multiplex PCR reads and stores each CDR3 protein as one record, lacking DNA. The specimen's table records around 6,000 distinct CDR3 sequences. The patients sequenced had a carbamazepine-induced Stevens-Johnson syndrome or toxic epidermal necrolysis reaction. Material: PBMCs. Receptor source: a human donor with a severe cutaneous adverse drug reaction.

This clonotype is classed as medium-sized by frequency. The V and J genes are TRBV7-2 and TRBJ1-5; the TCRdb call, TRBD1, lacks DNA for checking. Germline CDR1 reads SGHTA; CDR2 reads FQGNSA. This CDR3 contains 21 residues. The CDR3: CASSFPIWRQGSSLLSQPQHF.

Considering frequency, this clonotype is medium-sized. The chain links TRBV7-9 to TRBJ2-5; TCRdb proposes TRBD1, but this gene call is untestable without DNA. Per the germline V gene, CDR1 is SEHNR and CDR2 is FQNEAQ (reference sequence). CDR3 length equals 13 residues. Here the CDR3 reads CASSAGGRETQYF.

The chain joins TRBV12-3 or TRBV12-4 to TRBJ2-7; TCRdb proposes TRBD1, but this gene call is untestable without DNA. The CDR3 runs 16 residues. The CDR3 loop is CASSFRIRDRGAEQYF.

This clonotype ranks as medium-sized in terms of frequency. V is TRBV15 and J is TRBJ2-2; with no DNA, the TCRdb D assignment of TRBD1 cannot be verified. Germline-derived CDR1 and CDR2 are LNHNV and YYDKDF (reference sequence). The CDR3 is 18 residues long. CDR3 residues: CATEPAFRSTGESGELFF.

The genes are TRBV6-4 and TRBJ2-3; as DNA is missing, the TRBD2 call by TCRdb cannot be tested. In germline, CDR1 is MRHNA, CDR2 SNTAGT. The CDR3 loop spans 15 amino acids. CDR3 residues: CASSDRERVTDTQYF.

The chain combines TRBV5-4 with TRBJ2-5; TCRdb lists TRBD1, though no DNA is available to test this call. Germline assignment: CDR1 SGHNT and CDR2 YYREEE (reference sequence). This CDR3 has 15 amino acids. CDR3 sequence: CASNTAPGPPETQYF.

In terms of frequency, this clonotype is medium-sized. The CDR3 spells CASSQETSLGDNEQFF. This rearrangement joins TRBV4-2 to TRBJ2-1; without DNA, the TCRdb call of TRBD2 cannot be checked. The CDR3 contains 16 residues. CDR1 is LGHNA, CDR2 YNFKEQ, per germline.

The chain links TRBV6-2 or TRBV6-3 to TRBJ1-5. The CDR3 runs to 14 residues. The germline V gene has CDR1 MNHEY and CDR2 SVGEGT. Here the CDR3 reads CASSYFNSNQPQHF.

The CDR3 is CASSTTGASGNTIYF. The chain is built from TRBV9 and TRBJ1-3; TCRdb's assignment of TRBD1 cannot be checked, as there is no DNA. The CDR3 length is 15 residues. CDR1 SGDLS and CDR2 YYNGEE come from the germline V gene.

The CDR3: CASSQDEQGVYEQYF. The gene calls are TRBV4-1 and TRBJ2-7; TCRdb's D gene call, TRBD1, goes unchecked for lack of DNA. The CDR3 totals 15 residues. The V gene's germline CDR1 is MGHRA and CDR2 YSYEKL.

This clonotype is classed as medium-sized by frequency. The chain combines TRBV6-1 with TRBJ2-7; TCRdb selects TRBD2, and the lack of DNA leaves this call unchecked. CDR3 length equals 14 residues. CDR1 is MNHNS, CDR2 SASEGT, per germline. The CDR3: CASSELTAGYEQYF.

The chain carries TRBV7-9 and TRBJ2-7; without DNA, the TCRdb call of TRBD1 cannot be checked. Germline CDR1 reads SEHNR; CDR2 reads FQNEAQ (reference sequence). The CDR3 has 13 amino acids. The chain's CDR3 is CASSLGGIWEQYF.

The V and J genes are TRBV12-3 or TRBV12-4 and TRBJ2-7; the TRBD1 assignment by TCRdb is unverifiable without DNA. The CDR3 length is 12 residues. The CDR3 spells CASSRDVGKQYF.

V and J are TRBV5-1 and TRBJ2-5; TCRdb designates TRBD1, a call that cannot be tested without DNA. The germline V gene has CDR1 SGHRS and CDR2 YFSETQ. CDR3 length: 17 amino acids. The CDR3: CASSLGIGVTYGETQYF.

The J gene is TRBJ1-5, the V gene TRBV2; TCRdb lists TRBD1, though no DNA is available to test this call. This CDR3 has 14 amino acids. In germline, CDR1 is SNHLY, CDR2 FYNNEI. CDR3 sequence reads: CASSRTGGNQPQHF.

The chain uses TRBV5-4 and TRBJ2-7; the D call of TRBD2 rests on TCRdb alone, since no DNA is present to check it. Germline assignment: CDR1 SGHNT and CDR2 YYREEE (reference sequence). The CDR3 runs to 14 residues. The CDR3 loop reads CASSLAGATYEQYF. Drawing the rest from reference TRBV5-4 and TRBJ2-7, the complete variable domain is ETGVTQSPTHLIKTRGQQVTLRCSSQSGHNTVSWYQQALGQGPQFIFQYYREEENGRGNFPPRFSGLQFPNYSSELNVNALELDDSALYLCASSLAGATYEQYFGPGTRLTVT.